The clone carrying this T cell receptor beta chain was found once. This specimen comes from a study of blood T cell repertoires in COVID-19. About the research overall: Samples came from the United States, Italy and Spain, spanning acute and convalescent COVID-19. PBMCs, B-cell-depleted T cells, or T cells provided the cDNA or gDNA that made up the material.

The authors' processing: Reference gene primer amplification in the assay estimated nucleated cell counts. Some clones are missing from TCRdb's copy, which holds only in-frame ones; the method was immunoSEQ multiplex PCR. That table gives V, J and clone size, and the DNA gave D and trimming. The repertoire consists of roughly 15,000 clones, with about 85% occurring once and the leading ten covering over 25%. This CDR3 region has 15 residues. V was pared by 8 bases and J by 3 bases, with 6 bases of the junction left unmatched. From germline, CDR1 is LNHNV and CDR2 YYDKDF (reference sequence). This sequence originates from a human donor in a cohort sampled during active COVID-19. This chain connects TRBV15 to TRBJ2-2, with TRBD2 matching over 10 bases. The source material was peripheral blood. The CDR3 spells CATSPSGGYTGELFF. The CDR3 coding sequence is TGTGCCACCTCACCTAGCGGGGGCTACACCGGGGAGCTGTTTTTT.